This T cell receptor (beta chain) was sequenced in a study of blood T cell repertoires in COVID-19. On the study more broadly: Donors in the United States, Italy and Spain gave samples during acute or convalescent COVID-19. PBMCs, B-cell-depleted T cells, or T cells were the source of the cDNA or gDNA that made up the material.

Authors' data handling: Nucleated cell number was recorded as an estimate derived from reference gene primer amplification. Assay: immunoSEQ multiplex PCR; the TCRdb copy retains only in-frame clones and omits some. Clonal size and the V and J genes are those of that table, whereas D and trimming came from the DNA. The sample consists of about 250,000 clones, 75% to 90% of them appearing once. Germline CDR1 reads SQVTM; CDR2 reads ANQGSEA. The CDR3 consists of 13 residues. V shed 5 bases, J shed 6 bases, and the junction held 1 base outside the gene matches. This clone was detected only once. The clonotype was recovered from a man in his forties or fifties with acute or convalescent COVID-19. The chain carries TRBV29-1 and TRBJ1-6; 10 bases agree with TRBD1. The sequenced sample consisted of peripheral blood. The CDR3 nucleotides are TGCAGCGTTAGGGACAGGGGTAATTCACCCCTCCACTTT. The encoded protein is CSVRDRGNSPLHF.